Shown below are 26 T cell receptor beta chains from a single sample sequenced in a study of post-analysis software for immune sequencing data. The study, taken as a whole, reports: Elevated frequency relative to controls characterized roughly five TRBV segments in patients, TRBV5-6, TRBV5-1 and TRBV20-1 among them.

The antigens for these receptors are not known. Unique molecular identifiers had been added to the TCR beta cDNA libraries. MiXCR was run by TCRdb on the PCR reads, yielding one entry per CDR3 protein. The table lists a few hundred thousand distinct CDR3 sequences, approximately 33% of them singletons. The sample consisted of blood. These receptors were collected from a girl under 18 with multiple sclerosis.

This clonotype was detected a few times. The chain employs TRBV5-1 and TRBJ2-3, with D tentatively TRBD2 (5 bases). Looked up from germline, CDR1 is SGHRS and CDR2 is YFSETQ. Trimming took off 4 bases at V and 6 bases at J, with 15 bases between the two ends. The CDR3 covers 14 residues. In DNA, the CDR3 is TGCGCCAGCAGCGGGAGTCCCCCCGTCGATACGCAGTATTTT. Its translation: CASSGSPPVDTQYF.

The chain combines TRBV7-2 with TRBJ2-4, with D tentatively TRBD2 (7 bases). Germline V gene sequence: CDR1 SGHTA, CDR2 FQGNSA. CDR3 length equals 15 residues. The V end lost 6 bases, the J end lost 1 base, and 13 bases lay between the germline ends. CDR3 sequence reads: CASSSGGLAKNIQYF. CDR3 bases: TGTGCCAGCAGTTCCGGGGGGCTGGCCAAAAACATTCAGTACTTC.

The sample holds a few counts of this clonotype. V usage is TRBV11-2 and J usage is TRBJ2-6; TRBD1 agrees at 10 bases. The V and J ends lost 0 bases and 0 bases, in that order; junction bases with no gene match: 17. CDR1 and CDR2 from the germline V gene are SGHAT and FQNNGV. This CDR3 comprises 23 residues. The CDR3 sequence is CASSLDFGTGVSFGASGANVLTF. CDR3 in DNA: TGTGCCAGCAGCTTAGATTTCGGGACAGGGGTTTCTTTTGGGGCCTCTGGGGCCAACGTCCTGACTTTC.

This rearrangement joins TRBV7-8 to TRBJ1-5; D gene unclear. This CDR3 has 11 amino acids. Germline CDR1 SGHVS, CDR2 FQNEAQ. V was pared by 4 bases and J by 13 bases, with 11 bases between. CDR3 DNA sequence: TGTGCCAGCAGCTCCGAGCAAGCACAGCATTTT. Translating it yields CASSSEQAQHF. Full variable domain (rest looked up from reference TRBV7-8 and TRBJ1-5): GAGVSQSPRYKVAKRGQDVALRCDPISGHVSLFWYQQALGQGPEFLTYFQNEAQLDKSGLPSDRFFAERPEGSVSTLKIQRTQQEDSAVYLCASSSEQAQHFGDGTRLSIL.

This chain links TRBV12-3 or TRBV12-4 with TRBJ1-5; no clear D gene. The CDR3 is made up of 13 amino acids. Trimming left V 5 bases short and J 7 bases short, with 12 bases between. In DNA, the CDR3 is TGTGCCAGCAGTAGGGCAGAGTACCAGCCCCAGCATTTT. Translated, it gives CASSRAEYQPQHF.

The chain couples TRBV12-3 or TRBV12-4 to TRBJ1-3; perhaps TRBD1 as D (5 bases). V lost 7 bases, J lost 5 bases, and 12 bases lay in between. The CDR3 has 13 residues. CDR3 sequence reads: CASTGDSRNTIYF. The CDR3 region has the DNA TGTGCCAGCACCGGTGACAGCCGAAACACCATATATTTT.

This clonotype was observed a handful of times. V and J are TRBV29-1 and TRBJ2-3; D not resolved. CDR3 length: 12 amino acids. Trimming cost V 1 base and J 6 bases, with 8 bases left between them. The V gene's germline CDR1 is SQVTM and CDR2 ANQGSEA. The CDR3 protein is CSVEVGRDTQYF. The DNA for the CDR3 is TGCAGCGTTGAAGTGGGAAGGGATACGCAGTATTTT.

As to this clonotype: One junction end disagrees with the germline gene, perhaps due to a read error. CDR3 DNA: TGCGCCCGCAGCTTGACGGCAGGGGACTATGGCTACACCTTC. Amino acid sequence: CARSLTAGDYGYTF. The rearrangement uses TRBV5-1 and TRBJ1-2; the D gene is possibly TRBD1 (6 bases). The CDR3 consists of 14 residues. Germline lookup yields CDR1 SGHRS and CDR2 YFSETQ.

This clonotype has just one count. The chain combines TRBV7-9 with TRBJ2-7; possibly TRBD2 for D (6 bases). V lost 4 bases and J 2 bases, leaving 15 bases between the germline ends. Looked up from germline, CDR1 is SEHNR and CDR2 is FQNEAQ (reference sequence). This CDR3 region has 15 residues. The CDR3 loop is CASSSPRDSTYEQYF. The DNA for the CDR3 is TGTGCCAGCAGCTCGCCCCGGGACTCAACCTACGAGCAGTACTTC.

The gene calls are TRBV7-3 and TRBJ2-1, with D possibly being TRBD2 (6 bases). This CDR3 is built from 14 residues. Germline lookup yields CDR1 SGHTA and CDR2 FQGTGA. V lost 2 bases and J lost 6, with 11 bases in between. CDR3 protein: CASSLYGGSNEQFF. In nucleotides, the CDR3 is TGTGCCAGCAGCTTATACGGGGGTAGCAATGAGCAGTTCTTC. The variable domain in full, completed from reference TRBV7-3 and TRBJ2-1, reads GAGVSQTPSNKVTEKGKYVELRCDPISGHTALYWYRQSLGQGPEFLIYFQGTGAADDSGLPNDRFFAVRPEGSVSTLKIQRTERGDSAVYLCASSLYGGSNEQFFGPGTRLTVL.

The chain recombines TRBV25-1 with TRBJ1-1; 9 nucleotides line up with TRBD1. Germline CDR1 MGHDK, CDR2 SYGVNS. The CDR3 contains 12 residues. V trimming: 11 bases; J trimming: 2 bases; junction bases outside the gene matches: 3. CDR3 in amino acids: CASQGANTEAFF. CDR3 bases: TGTGCCTCACAGGGGGCAAACACTGAAGCTTTCTTT.

The chain joins TRBV12-3 or TRBV12-4 to TRBJ1-5; no definite D call. The CDR3 spans 14 residues. The V end was cut by 3 bases, the J end by 7 bases, with 13 bases between. CDR3 amino acids: CASSFQENGQPQHF. The CDR3 bases are TGTGCCAGCAGTTTCCAGGAGAACGGCCAGCCCCAGCATTTT.

The rearrangement links TRBV7-3 to TRBJ2-1, with 12 bases matching TRBD2. V was clipped by 5 bases and J by 7 bases; unmatched bases: 9. This CDR3 region has 16 residues. Germline-derived CDR1 and CDR2 are SGHTA and FQGTGA. The CDR3 region is CASSPHLAGGPNEQFF. The DNA for the CDR3 is TGTGCCAGCAGCCCCCACCTAGCGGGGGGGCCAAATGAGCAGTTCTTC.

The chain employs TRBV10-1 and TRBJ1-1, with D possibly matching TRBD1 (6 bases). Trimming stripped 7 bases from V and 3 bases from J, with 12 bases between. Per germline, CDR1 WNHNN and CDR2 SYGVQD (reference sequence). This CDR3 is 13 amino acids long. CDR3 sequence: CASKQGADTEAFF. The CDR3 region has the DNA TGCGCCAGCAAACAGGGCGCGGACACTGAAGCTTTCTTT.

Written as DNA, the CDR3 is TGTGCCAGCAATAGCCGAGGGGAGCTGTTTTTT. It yields the protein CASNSRGELFF. The genes are TRBV6-5 and TRBJ2-2; D is uncertain. Germline V gene lookup returns CDR1 MNHEY and CDR2 SVGAGI. CDR3 length: 11 residues. The ends were cut back, 7 bases at V and 8 bases at J, with 8 bases in the middle.

The table lists this clonotype with many counts. V usage is TRBV27 and J usage is TRBJ2-7, with TRBD2 matching 10 bases. The CDR3 is 15 residues long. Germline-derived CDR1 and CDR2 are MNHEY and SMNVEV (reference sequence). V lost 5 bases to trimming and J lost 5 bases; unmatched junction nucleotides: 9. The CDR3 region has the DNA TGTGCCAGCAGTCCTTTTCTAGCGGGGGACCACGAGCAGTACTTC. As protein: CASSPFLAGDHEQYF.

The chain joins TRBV7-9 to TRBJ2-4; 9 nucleotides align to TRBD2. Matching the DNA end better, TRBJ2-5 makes the J call doubtful. CDR1 is SEHNR and CDR2 is FQNEAQ in the germline V gene (reference sequence). The CDR3 is made up of 15 amino acids. CDR3 residues: CASSLAGGLEKTQYF. The CDR3, as DNA: TGTGCCAGCAGCTTGGCGGGGGGGCTAGAGAAGACCCAGTACTTC.

In its sample, this clonotype was seen a few times. This sequence joins TRBV4-1 and TRBJ1-5, with D uncertain. CDR3 length: 14 amino acids. Germline loops: CDR1 MGHRA, CDR2 YSYEKL. V was pared by 4 bases and J by 4 bases, with 11 bases between. CDR3 sequence: CASSLGRRNQPQHF. The CDR3 DNA reads TGCGCCAGCAGCCTCGGACGTCGGAATCAGCCCCAGCATTTT.

This clonotype has more than one count but fewer than ten. This sequence joins TRBV25-1 and TRBJ2-3; D is ambiguous. CDR3 length: 14 residues. Germline V gene data show CDR1 as MGHDK and CDR2 as SYGVNS. V lost 4 bases and J 0 bases, leaving 8 bases between the germline ends. The CDR3 region is CASSASLSTDTQYF. The CDR3 DNA sequence: TGTGCCAGCAGTGCCAGTCTGAGCACAGATACGCAGTATTTT. Complete variable domain (other parts from reference TRBV25-1 and TRBJ2-3): EADIYQTPRYLVIGTGKKITLECSQTMGHDKMYWYQQDPGMELHLIHYSYGVNSTEKGDLSSESTVSRIRTEHFPLTLESARPSHTSQYLCASSASLSTDTQYFGPGTRLTVL.

V and J are TRBV3-1 and TRBJ2-1, with D possibly matching TRBD1 (6 bases). The CDR3 runs to 16 residues. V shed 0 bases and J shed 6 bases, with 15 bases lying between them. The germline V gene has CDR1 LGHDT and CDR2 YNNKEL (reference sequence). CDR3 nucleotide sequence: TGTGCCAGCAGCCAAGATCCCGGACAGAGGATCAATGAGCAGTTCTTC. Translated: CASSQDPGQRINEQFF.

About this clonotype itself: The germline gene is not matched at one end of the junction; a read error may be the cause. The chain joins TRBV5-1 to TRBJ2-3; the D is unclear. The CDR3 has 12 amino acids. CDR1 and CDR2 from the germline V gene are SGHRS and YFSETQ. CDR3 sequence: CAGSLASDTQYF. CDR3 nucleotide sequence: TGCGCCGGCAGCTTGGCCTCAGATACGCAGTATTTT.

The J gene is TRBJ1-5, the V gene TRBV7-9, with a weak D call TRBD1 (6 bases). The CDR3 extends over 15 amino acids. Per germline, CDR1 SEHNR and CDR2 FQNEAQ (reference sequence). Trimming took 2 bases from V and 4 from J, leaving 12 bases between them. CDR3 sequence: CASSLQGRGNQPQHF. The CDR3 DNA follows: TGTGCCAGCAGCTTACAGGGTAGGGGGAATCAGCCCCAGCATTTT.

The chain employs TRBV6-6 and TRBJ1-1; D remains unclear. The CDR3 has 14 residues. Per the germline V gene, CDR1 is MNHNY and CDR2 is SVGAGI (reference sequence). V shed 6 bases and J shed 3 bases, with 14 bases lying between them. The CDR3 here is CASSIDLPDTEAFF. CDR3 bases: TGTGCCAGCAGCATAGACTTGCCGGACACTGAAGCTTTCTTT.

This clonotype was counted between two and nine times. This chain joins TRBV6-5 and TRBJ2-2, with D unresolved. In germline, CDR1 is MNHEY, CDR2 SVGAGI. The CDR3 consists of 13 residues. Trimming stripped 5 bases from V and 4 bases from J, with 8 bases between. CDR3 nucleotide sequence: TGTGCCAGCAGTCGAGATTTCACCGGGGAGCTGTTTTTT. As protein: CASSRDFTGELFF.

This clonotype showed up many times. The chain employs TRBV7-2 and TRBJ2-3; 16 bases are shared with TRBD2. With 3 bases clipped from V and 0 bases from J, the junction kept 9 bases outside the gene matches. CDR1 SGHTA and CDR2 FQGNSA come from the germline V gene. The CDR3 extends over 20 amino acids. CDR3 in amino acids: CASSFGAGTSGGASTDTQYF. The CDR3 region has the DNA TGTGCCAGCAGCTTCGGGGCCGGGACTAGCGGGGGGGCTAGCACAGATACGCAGTATTTT.

This clonotype was recorded a few times. This chain connects TRBV13 to TRBJ1-1; D is unclear. CDR1 is PRHDT and CDR2 is FYEKMQ in the germline V gene (reference sequence). Trimming shortened V by 6 bases and J by 1 base, and 9 bases separated the two germline ends. The CDR3 loop spans 13 amino acids. CDR3 region: CASSSDPNTEAFF. The CDR3 nucleotides read TGTGCCAGCAGTTCGGACCCGAACACTGAAGCTTTCTTT.